This T cell receptor beta chain was recorded in a study of CD8+ T cells in alopecia areata. Isolated RNA was reverse transcribed into cDNA used as the sequencing template. The protocol was immunoSEQ multiplex PCR, while the TCRdb copy is restricted to in-frame clones and leaves out a portion. Of around 150,000 clones listed, around 57% were seen once; the top ten hold about 4.9%. This CDR3 has 12 amino acids. CDR1 GTSNPN and CDR2 SVGIG come from the germline V gene (reference sequence). V lost 3 bases to trimming and J lost 3 bases, with 8 bases between them. The gene calls are TRBV30 and TRBJ1-1, with D unclear. The sequence was obtained from a human donor in good health. Sequencing was carried out using CD4+ T cells sorted from blood. Here the CDR3 DNA reads TGTGCCTGGAGGTCGTTGTACACTGAAGCTTTCTTT. Translation gives CAWRSLYTEAFF.